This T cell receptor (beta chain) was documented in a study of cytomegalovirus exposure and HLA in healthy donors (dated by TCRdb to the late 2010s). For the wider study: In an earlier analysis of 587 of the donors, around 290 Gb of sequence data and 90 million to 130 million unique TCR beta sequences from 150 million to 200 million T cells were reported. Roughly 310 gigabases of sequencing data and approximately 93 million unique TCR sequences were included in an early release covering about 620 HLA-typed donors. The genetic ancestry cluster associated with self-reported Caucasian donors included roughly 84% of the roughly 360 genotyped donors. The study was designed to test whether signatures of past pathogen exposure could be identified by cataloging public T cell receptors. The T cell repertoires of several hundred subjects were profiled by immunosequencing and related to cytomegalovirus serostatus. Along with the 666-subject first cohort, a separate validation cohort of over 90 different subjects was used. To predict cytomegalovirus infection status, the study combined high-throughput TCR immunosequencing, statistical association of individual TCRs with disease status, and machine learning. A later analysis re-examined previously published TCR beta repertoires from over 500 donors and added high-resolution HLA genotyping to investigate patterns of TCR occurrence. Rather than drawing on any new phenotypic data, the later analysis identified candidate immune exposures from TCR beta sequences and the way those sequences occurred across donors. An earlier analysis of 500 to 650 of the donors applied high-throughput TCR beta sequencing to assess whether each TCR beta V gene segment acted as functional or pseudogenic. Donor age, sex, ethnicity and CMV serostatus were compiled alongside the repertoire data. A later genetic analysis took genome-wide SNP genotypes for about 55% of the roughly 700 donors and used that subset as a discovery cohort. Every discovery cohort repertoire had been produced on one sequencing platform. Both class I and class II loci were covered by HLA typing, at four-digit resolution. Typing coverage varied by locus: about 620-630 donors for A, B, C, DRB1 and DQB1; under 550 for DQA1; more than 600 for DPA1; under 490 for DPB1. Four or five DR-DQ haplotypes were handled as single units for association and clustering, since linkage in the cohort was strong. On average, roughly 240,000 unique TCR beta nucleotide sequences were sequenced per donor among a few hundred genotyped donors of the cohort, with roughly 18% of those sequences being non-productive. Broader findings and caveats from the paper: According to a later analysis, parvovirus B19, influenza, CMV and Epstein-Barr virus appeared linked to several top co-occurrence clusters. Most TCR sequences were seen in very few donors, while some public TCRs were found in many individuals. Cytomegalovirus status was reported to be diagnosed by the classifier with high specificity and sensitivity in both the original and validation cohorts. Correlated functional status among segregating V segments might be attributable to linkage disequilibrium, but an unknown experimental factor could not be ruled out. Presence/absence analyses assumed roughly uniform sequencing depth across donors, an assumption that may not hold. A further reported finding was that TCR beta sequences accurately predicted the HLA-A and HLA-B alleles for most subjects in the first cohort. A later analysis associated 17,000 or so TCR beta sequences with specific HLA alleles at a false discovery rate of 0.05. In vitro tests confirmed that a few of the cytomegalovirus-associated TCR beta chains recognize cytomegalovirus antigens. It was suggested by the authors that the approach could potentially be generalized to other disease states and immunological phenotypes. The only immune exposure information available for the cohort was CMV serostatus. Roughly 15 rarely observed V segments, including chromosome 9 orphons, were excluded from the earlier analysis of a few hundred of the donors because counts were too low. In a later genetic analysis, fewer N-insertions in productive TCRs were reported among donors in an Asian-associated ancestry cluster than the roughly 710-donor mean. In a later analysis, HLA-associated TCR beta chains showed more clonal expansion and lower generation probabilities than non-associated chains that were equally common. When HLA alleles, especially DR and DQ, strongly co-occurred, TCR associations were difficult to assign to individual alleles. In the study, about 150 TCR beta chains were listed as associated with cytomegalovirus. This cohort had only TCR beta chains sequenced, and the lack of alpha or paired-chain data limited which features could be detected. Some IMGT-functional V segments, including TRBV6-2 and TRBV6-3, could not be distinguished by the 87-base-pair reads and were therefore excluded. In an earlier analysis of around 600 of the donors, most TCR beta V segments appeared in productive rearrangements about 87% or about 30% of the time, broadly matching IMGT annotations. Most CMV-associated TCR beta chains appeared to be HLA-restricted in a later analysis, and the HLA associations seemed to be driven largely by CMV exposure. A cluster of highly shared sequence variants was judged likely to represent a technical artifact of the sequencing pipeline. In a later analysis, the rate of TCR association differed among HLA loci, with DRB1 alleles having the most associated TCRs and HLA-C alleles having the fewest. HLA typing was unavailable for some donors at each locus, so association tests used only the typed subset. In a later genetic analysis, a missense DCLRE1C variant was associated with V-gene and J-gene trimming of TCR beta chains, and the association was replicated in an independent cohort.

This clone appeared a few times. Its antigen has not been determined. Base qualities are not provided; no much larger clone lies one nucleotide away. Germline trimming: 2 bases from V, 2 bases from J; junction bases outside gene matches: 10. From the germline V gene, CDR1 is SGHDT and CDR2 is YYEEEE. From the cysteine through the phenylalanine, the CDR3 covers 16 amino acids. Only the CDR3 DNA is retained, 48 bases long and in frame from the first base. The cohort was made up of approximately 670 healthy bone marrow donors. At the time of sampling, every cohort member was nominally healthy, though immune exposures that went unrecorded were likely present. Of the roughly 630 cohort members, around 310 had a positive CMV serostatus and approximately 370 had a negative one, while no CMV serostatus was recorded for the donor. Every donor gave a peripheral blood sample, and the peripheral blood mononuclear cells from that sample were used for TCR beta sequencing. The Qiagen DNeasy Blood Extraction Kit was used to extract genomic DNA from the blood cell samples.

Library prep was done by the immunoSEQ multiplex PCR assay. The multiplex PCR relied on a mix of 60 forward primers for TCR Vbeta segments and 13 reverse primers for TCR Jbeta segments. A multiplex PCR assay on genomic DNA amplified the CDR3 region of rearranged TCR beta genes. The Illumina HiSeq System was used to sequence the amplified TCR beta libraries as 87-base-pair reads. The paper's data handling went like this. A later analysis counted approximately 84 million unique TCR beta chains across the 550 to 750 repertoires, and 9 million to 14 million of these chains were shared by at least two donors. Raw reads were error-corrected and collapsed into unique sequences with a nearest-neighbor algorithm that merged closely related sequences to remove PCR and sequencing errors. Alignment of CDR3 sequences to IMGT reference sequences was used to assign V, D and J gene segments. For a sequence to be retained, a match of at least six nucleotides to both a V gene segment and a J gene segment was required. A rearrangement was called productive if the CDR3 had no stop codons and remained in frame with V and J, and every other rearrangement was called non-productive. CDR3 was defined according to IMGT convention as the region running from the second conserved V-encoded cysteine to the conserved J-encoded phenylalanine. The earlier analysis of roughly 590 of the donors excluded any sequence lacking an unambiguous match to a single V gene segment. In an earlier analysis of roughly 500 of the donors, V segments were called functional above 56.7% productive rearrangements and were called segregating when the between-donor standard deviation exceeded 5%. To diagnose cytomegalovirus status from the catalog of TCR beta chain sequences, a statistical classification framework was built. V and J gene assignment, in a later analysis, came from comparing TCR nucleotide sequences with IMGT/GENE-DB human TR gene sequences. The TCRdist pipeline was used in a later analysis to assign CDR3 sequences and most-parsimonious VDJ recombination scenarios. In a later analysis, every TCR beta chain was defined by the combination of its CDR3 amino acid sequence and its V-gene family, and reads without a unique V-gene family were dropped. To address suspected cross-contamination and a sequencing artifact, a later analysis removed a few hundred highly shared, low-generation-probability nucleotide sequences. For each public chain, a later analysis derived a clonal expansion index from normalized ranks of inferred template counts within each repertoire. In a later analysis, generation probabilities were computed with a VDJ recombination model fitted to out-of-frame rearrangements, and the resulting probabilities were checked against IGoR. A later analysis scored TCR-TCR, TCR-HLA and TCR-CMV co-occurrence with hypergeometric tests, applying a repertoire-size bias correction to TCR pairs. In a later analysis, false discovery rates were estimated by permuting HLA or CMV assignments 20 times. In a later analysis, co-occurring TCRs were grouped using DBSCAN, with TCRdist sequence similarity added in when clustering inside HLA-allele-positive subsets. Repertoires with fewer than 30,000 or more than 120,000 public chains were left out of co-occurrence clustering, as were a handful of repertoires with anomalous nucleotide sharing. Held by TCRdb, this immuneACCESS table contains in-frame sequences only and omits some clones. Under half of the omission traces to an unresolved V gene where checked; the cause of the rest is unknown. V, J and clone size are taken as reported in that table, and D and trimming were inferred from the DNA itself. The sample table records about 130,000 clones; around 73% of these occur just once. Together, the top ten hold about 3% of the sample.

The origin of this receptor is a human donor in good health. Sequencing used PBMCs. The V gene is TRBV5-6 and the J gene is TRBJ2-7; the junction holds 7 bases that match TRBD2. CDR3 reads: CASSLRVSSGTYEQYF. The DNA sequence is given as TGTGCCAGCAGCTTAAGAGTTTCTAGCGGAACCTACGAGCAGTACTTC. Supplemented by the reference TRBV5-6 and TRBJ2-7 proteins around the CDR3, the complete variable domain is DAGVTQSPTHLIKTRGQQVTLRCSPKSGHDTVSWYQQALGQGPQFIFQYYEEEERQRGNFPDRFSGHQFPNYSSELNVNALLLGDSALYLCASSLRVSSGTYEQYFGPGTRLTVT.